Below are 20 T cell receptor beta chains sequenced from a single sample in a study of shared clonotypes between healthy human individuals. The assay was immunoSEQ multiplex PCR, and TCRdb's table has in-frame clones only and misses some. The data contain about 2 million clones, just under 95% of them singletons. The naive CD8 subset, CD45RO-negative cells positively selected for CCR7, excluded terminally differentiated effector memory CD45RA+ cells. Sequences were obtained from naive CD8+ T cells sorted from blood. The receptors were gathered from a man between 18 and 35 years old in good health.

This clone has a handful of counts. V is TRBV30 and J is TRBJ1-1, with D possibly matching TRBD1 (5 bases). Germline V lookup: CDR1 GTSNPN, CDR2 SVGIG (reference sequence). V was clipped by 5 bases and J by 7 bases, with 11 bases between them. The CDR3 contains 11 residues. CDR3 DNA: TGTGCCTGGGTATTGGGGGATGAAGCTTTCTTT. This encodes CAWVLGDEAFF.

This clone has a single count. The V and J genes are TRBV5-6 and TRBJ2-7, with D uncertain. The CDR3 is 15 residues long. V shed 0 bases and J shed 2 bases, with 12 bases lying between them. Germline CDR1 and CDR2: SGHDT and YYEEEE. CDR3 DNA: TGTGCCAGCAGCTTGGCCCCAGAGTATCCCTACGAGCAGTACTTC. Translating it yields CASSLAPEYPYEQYF. The whole variable domain, filled in from reference TRBV5-6 and TRBJ2-7, reads DAGVTQSPTHLIKTRGQQVTLRCSPKSGHDTVSWYQQALGQGPQFIFQYYEEEERQRGNFPDRFSGHQFPNYSSELNVNALLLGDSALYLCASSLAPEYPYEQYFGPGTRLTVT.

The chain is built from TRBV7-9 and TRBJ2-5; unclear D gene. The CDR3 runs to 16 residues. Trimming removed 6 bases at V and 2 bases at J, with 19 bases between. The germline gives CDR1 SEHNR, CDR2 FQNEAQ (reference sequence). The chain's CDR3 is CASSLPPSDAQETQYF. The CDR3, as DNA: TGTGCCAGCAGTCTTCCCCCTAGTGACGCGCAAGAGACCCAGTACTTC.

The gene calls are TRBV5-5 and TRBJ2-7; D might be TRBD1 (6 bases). There are 14 residues in the CDR3. V lost 3 bases and J lost 6, with 16 bases in between. Germline CDR1 reads SGHKS; CDR2 reads YYEKEE (reference sequence). The CDR3 coding sequence is TGTGCCAGCAGCTGGACCGGGACACCGTTCGAGCAGTACTTC. Translating it yields CASSWTGTPFEQYF.

V usage is TRBV4-1 and J usage is TRBJ1-1, with unresolved D. V was trimmed by 1 base and J by 1 base, leaving 7 bases between them. This CDR3 is 14 amino acids long. Germline loops: CDR1 MGHRA, CDR2 YSYEKL. The CDR3 nucleotides read TGCGCCAGCAGCCAAGGGTGGGAGAACACTGAAGCTTTCTTT. Translated, it gives CASSQGWENTEAFF.

This clone was picked up one time. The V gene is TRBV6-1, the J gene TRBJ2-7, with TRBD2 as a possible D gene (6 bases). The V and J ends lost 0 bases and 3 bases respectively, with 9 bases between them. CDR1 MNHNS and CDR2 SASEGT come from the germline V gene. The CDR3 contains 14 residues. CDR3 residues: CASSEARLGYEQYF. Written as DNA, the CDR3 is TGTGCCAGCAGTGAAGCGCGACTAGGCTACGAGCAGTACTTC.

The CDR3 loop is CASRGTGSSSYEQYF. The CDR3 DNA is TGTGCCAGCAGGGGTACAGGATCCTCAAGCTACGAGCAGTACTTC. The chain joins TRBV27 to TRBJ2-7; D may be TRBD1 (5 bases). Germline CDR1 reads MNHEY; CDR2 reads SMNVEV (reference sequence). Trimming cost V 6 bases and J 3 bases, with 18 bases left between them. The CDR3 is 15 residues long.

The chain couples TRBV6-5 to TRBJ2-2; D remains unclear. The CDR3 runs 16 residues. V shed 0 bases and J shed 6 bases, with 14 bases lying between them. Germline CDR1 reads MNHEY; CDR2 reads SVGAGI. CDR3 sequence reads: CASSYSFDPGAGELFF. CDR3 nucleotide sequence: TGTGCCAGCAGTTACTCCTTTGACCCGGGCGCCGGGGAGCTGTTTTTT.

CDR3 loop: CASRGGLGGNQPQHF. Here the CDR3 DNA reads TGTGCCAGCAGGGGAGGTCTAGGAGGCAATCAGCCCCAGCATTTT. The rearrangement joins TRBV27 to TRBJ1-5; D gene ambiguous. The CDR3 covers 15 residues. V lost 6 bases, J lost 2 bases, and 14 bases lay in between. Germline CDR1 reads MNHEY; CDR2 reads SMNVEV (reference sequence).

The chain has TRBV4-1 and TRBJ2-7; D is perhaps TRBD1 or TRBD2 (5 bases each). The germline CDR1 and CDR2 sequences are MGHRA and YSYEKL. Trimming removed 2 bases from V and 0 bases from J, with 11 bases in between. This CDR3 region has 15 residues. CDR3 loop: CASSQPGPSSYEQYF. CDR3 coding DNA: TGCGCCAGCAGCCAACCGGGACCCAGCTCCTACGAGCAGTACTTC.

The V call is TRBV27, the J call TRBJ2-3; 9 bases are a match to TRBD1. Germline CDR1 MNHEY, CDR2 SMNVEV (reference sequence). This CDR3 is built from 16 residues. The ends lost 5 bases at V and 6 bases at J; junction bases unmatched: 12. The CDR3 DNA sequence: TGTGCCAGCAGTCCGACGACAGGGGGTTCGTCTGATACGCAGTATTTT. This sequence encodes CASSPTTGGSSDTQYF.

A note on this clone: The sample has other DNA sequences that encode this CDR3 too. The chain employs TRBV4-1 and TRBJ2-7; TRBD1 agrees at 9 bases. Unmatched junction bases numbered 3, after V lost 2 bases and J lost 4 bases. The V gene's germline CDR1 is MGHRA and CDR2 YSYEKL. The CDR3 totals 14 residues. CDR3 region: CASSQLTGGYEQYF. The CDR3 DNA sequence: TGCGCCAGCAGCCAACTGACAGGGGGATACGAGCAGTACTTC.

V and J are TRBV27 and TRBJ2-2; 8 bases match TRBD2. The CDR3 is 14 amino acids. With 6 bases clipped from V and 8 bases from J, the junction kept 8 bases outside the gene matches. Germline V gene data show CDR1 as MNHEY and CDR2 as SMNVEV (reference sequence). Written as DNA, the CDR3 is TGTGCCAGCAGGGCGGCGGGAGGTTCGGGGGAGCTGTTTTTT. Amino acids: CASRAAGGSGELFF.

The chain combines TRBV6-5 with TRBJ2-7; D remains ambiguous. The CDR3 totals 14 residues. Germline V CDR1 and CDR2: MNHEY, SVGAGI. The V gene lost 2 bases and the J gene lost 2 bases, with 10 bases spanning the gap. Here the CDR3 DNA reads TGTGCCAGCAGTTACACGTTTACCCCCTACGAGCAGTACTTC. Translated: CASSYTFTPYEQYF.

The chain is built from TRBV5-6 and TRBJ2-7, with 10 bases identical to TRBD1. The trim removed 4 bases at V and 2 bases at J, leaving 6 bases unmatched. The CDR3 has 15 amino acids. Germline V CDR1 and CDR2: SGHDT, YYEEEE. The CDR3 nucleotides read TGTGCCAGCAGCGGAGGGACAGGGGATCCCTACGAGCAGTACTTC. Translated: CASSGGTGDPYEQYF.

This clone was seen a few times. The chain uses TRBV10-1 and TRBJ2-4, with D tentatively TRBD1 (6 bases). V was clipped by 0 bases and J by 6 bases, with 18 bases between them. Germline values: CDR1 WNHNN, CDR2 SYGVQD (reference sequence). The CDR3 length is 17 residues. CDR3 DNA: TGCGCCAGCAGTGAGTCGACCGGGACAACCCGGGGAAACATTCAGTACTTC. Its protein product is CASSESTGTTRGNIQYF.

The rearrangement links TRBV7-2 to TRBJ2-7; 7 bases are shared with TRBD1. Looked up from germline, CDR1 is SGHTA and CDR2 is FQGNSA. This CDR3 contains 15 residues. V was pared by 1 base and J by 2 bases, with 5 bases of the junction left unmatched. CDR3 sequence reads: CASSLGGGTTYEQYF. The CDR3 nucleotides read TGTGCCAGCAGCTTAGGAGGGGGCACGACCTACGAGCAGTACTTC.

V gene TRBV2 combines with J gene TRBJ2-2, with D uncertain. The CDR3 has 14 amino acids. Trimming stripped 3 bases from V and 5 bases from J, with 10 bases between. CDR1 is SNHLY, CDR2 FYNNEI, per germline. The CDR3 DNA follows: TGTGCCAGCAGTGATCAAGCCCTTACCGGGGAGCTGTTTTTT. This codes for CASSDQALTGELFF.

CDR3 residues: CASSPVRDRRFYEQYF. CDR3 coding DNA: TGTGCCAGCTCACCAGTCCGGGACAGGAGATTCTACGAGCAGTACTTC. The V call is TRBV18, the J call TRBJ2-7; TRBD1 agrees at 8 bases. J gave up 3 bases and V 2 bases, and 9 bases lay outside the gene matches. The germline gives CDR1 KGHSH, CDR2 LQKENI. This CDR3 is built from 16 residues.

This chain connects TRBV7-9 to TRBJ1-1; perhaps TRBD1 as D (5 bases). The CDR3 covers 14 residues. The germline gives CDR1 SEHNR, CDR2 FQNEAQ (reference sequence). The V end was cut by 4 bases, the J end by 4 bases, with 13 bases between. For the CDR3, the DNA is TGTGCCAGCAGCTCCCTCACGGGACTCACTGAAGCTTTCTTT. This encodes CASSSLTGLTEAFF.